This TCR beta chain was identified during a study of blood T cell repertoires in COVID-19. About the research overall: PBMCs, B-cell-depleted T cells, or T cells provided the cDNA or gDNA that made up the material.

Per the authors' pipeline: The assay estimated nucleated cells by amplifying reference gene primers. Profiling relied on immunoSEQ multiplex PCR, and the TCRdb table lists in-frame clones only, not all of them. D and trimming were read from the DNA, whereas the V and J calls and clone size are those reported in that table. The table records roughly 150,000 clones, around four fifths of them present only once. The germline gives CDR1 MDHEN, CDR2 SYDVKM. CDR3 size: 14 residues. Trimming took 6 bases from V and 4 from J, leaving 15 bases between them. Categorization into cohorts depended on clinical history that participants reported. Donors in Cohort 3 who had recovered were those with two negative PCRs, healthcare professional clearance, or resolution of their symptoms.

This chain connects TRBV28 to TRBJ1-1, with unresolved D. This TCR was recovered from a woman aged 40 to 50 who had recovered from COVID-19. The sample taken for sequencing was PBMCs or T cells enriched from blood (not recorded which). For the CDR3, the DNA is TGTGCCAGCAGGGCCCCGGGGATGGCCACTGAAGCTTTCTTT. This gives the protein CASRAPGMATEAFF.